This entry lists 32 T cell receptor beta chains sequenced from one sample in a study of CD8 T cells in Susac syndrome. cDNA came from about 0.5 to 1 ug RNA primed by random hexamers. From the immunoSEQ multiplex PCR reads, TCRdb called clonotypes with MiXCR, one entry per CDR3 protein. In the table there are some 190,000 distinct CDR3 sequences, roughly 92% of which are singletons. The sample comprised CD4+ T cells from PBMCs. These TCRs come from a human donor in good health.

This chain connects TRBV29-1 to TRBJ2-1; TRBD2 aligns across 7 bases. The germline V gene has CDR1 SQVTM and CDR2 ANQGSEA. The CDR3 is made up of 15 amino acids. Losses at the gene ends were 0 bases for V and 8 bases for J; bases not matched to a gene: 10. The CDR3 protein is CSVEDPAGRRYEQFF. CDR3 DNA: TGCAGCGTTGAAGATCCAGCGGGACGGCGGTATGAGCAGTTCTTC.

The chain has TRBV28 and TRBJ2-4; D is unresolved. The CDR3 is made up of 12 amino acids. The V end lost 0 bases, the J end lost 8 bases, and 5 bases lay between the germline ends. Germline V CDR1 and CDR2: MDHEN, SYDVKM. The CDR3 is CASSLWMDIQYF. The CDR3 coding sequence is TGTGCCAGCAGTTTATGGATGGACATTCAGTACTTC. The variable domain in full, completed from reference TRBV28 and TRBJ2-4, reads DVKVTQSSRYLVKRTGEKVFLECVQDMDHENMFWYRQDPGLGLRLIYFSYDVKMKEKGDIPEGYSVSREKKERFSLILESASTNQTSMYLCASSLWMDIQYFGAGTRLSVL.

V gene TRBV7-2 combines with J gene TRBJ1-2, with 7 bases fitting TRBD1. The CDR3 has 17 residues. The J segment lost 6 bases and the V segment lost 0 bases, leaving 13 bases of the junction unmatched. Per the germline V gene, CDR1 is SGHTA and CDR2 is FQGNSA. DNA for the CDR3: TGTGCCAGCAGCTTAGCCCCCGGGGCGGCAGGGGGACATGGCTACACCTTC. This gives the protein CASSLAPGAAGGHGYTF.

For the CDR3, the DNA is TGTGCCAGCAGACGGGACTCCCAAGAGACCCAGTACTTC. It translates to CASRRDSQETQYF. This rearrangement joins TRBV2 to TRBJ2-5, with a tentative D call TRBD2 (6 bases). V was trimmed by 6 bases and J by 1 base, leaving 9 bases between them. The CDR3 consists of 13 residues. Germline V gene data show CDR1 as SNHLY and CDR2 as FYNNEI.

The V and J genes are TRBV27 and TRBJ1-4, with D perhaps matching TRBD1 (6 bases). The length of the CDR3 is 15 residues. Trimming left V 5 bases short and J 9 bases short, with 19 bases between. Germline values: CDR1 MNHEY, CDR2 SMNVEV (reference sequence). The CDR3 region is CASSHSGTTSQKLFF. The CDR3 DNA follows: TGTGCCAGCAGTCACTCCGGGACAACCTCCCAAAAACTGTTTTTT.

The chain employs TRBV20-1 and TRBJ1-1; D is possibly TRBD1 (5 bases). V lost 4 bases, J lost 6 bases, and 18 bases lay in between. This CDR3 has 14 amino acids. The germline V gene has CDR1 DFQATT and CDR2 SNEGSKA (reference sequence). CDR3 DNA sequence: TGCAGTGCTACCTCGGGCAGGGCCGCCTCTGAAGCTTTCTTT. This translates into CSATSGRAASEAFF.

The rearrangement uses TRBV18 and TRBJ1-5, with 7 bases identical to TRBD1. Unmatched junction bases numbered 13, after V lost 3 bases and J lost 5 bases. This CDR3 has 17 residues. The germline V gene encodes CDR1 KGHSH and CDR2 LQKENI. For the CDR3, the DNA is TGTGCCAGCTCACCTTTTGTGGGGACAGATTCCGATCAGCCCCAGCATTTT. Translated, it gives CASSPFVGTDSDQPQHF.

A note on this clonotype: At one boundary the junction diverges from the germline segment, which might be a read error. The rearrangement links TRBV3-1 to TRBJ1-2; D is unclear. Germline CDR1 LGHDT, CDR2 YNNKEL (reference sequence). CDR3 size: 13 residues. The CDR3 spells CASSQGSGYRYTF. The DNA of the CDR3 is TGTGCCAGCAGCCAAGGTAGTGGCTATCGCTACACCTTC.

This clonotype is a singleton in its sample. The CDR3 nucleotides read TGTGCCTGGGAAGGACCGGCTAACTATGGCTACACCTTC. Protein product: CAWEGPANYGYTF. V is TRBV30 and J is TRBJ1-2; D is ambiguous. V shed 5 bases and J shed 0 bases, with 10 bases lying between them. The germline V gene encodes CDR1 GTSNPN and CDR2 SVGIG (reference sequence). There are 13 residues in the CDR3.

The chain is built from TRBV5-1 and TRBJ1-1; maybe TRBD1 (6 bases). The CDR3 has 14 amino acids. Germline CDR1 and CDR2: SGHRS and YFSETQ. V was clipped by 0 bases and J by 5 bases, with 11 bases between them. The CDR3 region has the DNA TGCGCCAGCAGCTTGGAAGGGGGGCAAACTGAAGCTTTCTTT. The encoded protein is CASSLEGGQTEAFF.

The count of this clonotype is one. The V call is TRBV28, the J call TRBJ2-7, with 9 nucleotides matching TRBD1. V trimming: 5 bases; J trimming: 7 bases; junction bases outside the gene matches: 12. Germline CDR1 MDHEN, CDR2 SYDVKM. The CDR3 has 15 amino acids. CDR3 in amino acids: CASSPMGQGKREQYV. In nucleotides, the CDR3 is TGTGCCAGCAGTCCGATGGGACAGGGTAAAAGAGAGCAGTACGTC.

The chain links TRBV5-1 to TRBJ2-5, with 7 positions matching TRBD2. This CDR3 contains 15 residues. With 4 bases clipped from V and 0 bases from J, the junction kept 6 bases outside the gene matches. Germline CDR1 reads SGHRS; CDR2 reads YFSETQ. In DNA form, the CDR3 reads TGCGCCAGCAGCGGGGGGGTCCCGGACCAAGAGACCCAGTACTTC. This codes for CASSGGVPDQETQYF. Supplemented by reference TRBV5-1 and TRBJ2-5, the full variable domain reads KAGVTQTPRYLIKTRGQQVTLSCSPISGHRSVSWYQQTPGQGLQFLFEYFSETQRNKGNFPGRFSGRQFSNSRSEMNVSTLELGDSALYLCASSGGVPDQETQYFGPGTRLLVL.

Here the CDR3 reads CASRRDREWMNEQFF. As DNA, the CDR3 is TGTGCCAGCAGGCGGGACAGGGAATGGATGAATGAGCAGTTCTTC. This chain joins TRBV12-3 or TRBV12-4 and TRBJ2-1; TRBD1 aligns across 9 bases. CDR3 length: 15 amino acids. With V trimmed by 6 bases and J by 7 bases, 10 bases remained unmatched.

The chain employs TRBV27 and TRBJ2-7; TRBD1 might be the D (6 bases). The V end was cut by 2 bases, the J end by 0 bases, with 17 bases between. Germline loops: CDR1 MNHEY, CDR2 SMNVEV (reference sequence). CDR3 length: 17 amino acids. The CDR3 DNA follows: TGTGCCAGCAGTTTAGGTCGAGCAGGGGCCAACTCCTACGAGCAGTACTTC. Translated, it gives CASSLGRAGANSYEQYF.

The chain employs TRBV6-2 or TRBV6-3 and TRBJ2-3, with D possibly matching TRBD2 (7 bases). The CDR3 is 12 amino acids. CDR1 and CDR2 (germline): MNHEY, SVGEGT. V was trimmed by 8 bases and J by 4 bases, leaving 10 bases between them. The CDR3 reads CASGGAADTQYF. The DNA for the CDR3 is TGTGCCAGCGGGGGGGCCGCAGATACGCAGTATTTT.

Here the CDR3 DNA reads TGTGCCAGCAGTTTATCGATGGTGGCCGGGGGGCGGGCTGAAGCTTTCTTT. It is translated as CASSLSMVAGGRAEAFF. The chain uses TRBV27 and TRBJ1-1, with D possibly matching TRBD1 (6 bases). With 0 bases removed from V and 6 bases from J, the gap between germline ends came to 20 bases. Germline loops: CDR1 MNHEY, CDR2 SMNVEV (reference sequence). CDR3 length equals 17 residues.

This clonotype came up a few times. This chain's CDR3 is CATRQGGNTEAFF. CDR3 bases: TGCGCCACCCGACAAGGGGGGAACACTGAAGCTTTCTTT. The V and J genes are TRBV5-1 and TRBJ1-1; perhaps TRBD1 as D (6 bases). V shed 9 bases and J shed 1 base, with 13 bases lying between them. The CDR3 loop spans 13 amino acids. The V gene's germline CDR1 is SGHRS and CDR2 YFSETQ.

The chain combines TRBV6-7 with TRBJ2-7; no reliable D call. TRBV6-7 falls under the ORF class, with uncertain function. The CDR3 runs 15 residues. The V end lost 5 bases, the J end lost 6 bases, and 20 bases lay between the germline ends. CDR3 sequence (DNA): TGTGCCAGCAGTGAAAACCGGATTCCCTGGGTCGAGCAGTACTTC. It translates to CASSENRIPWVEQYF.

This chain links TRBV9 with TRBJ1-3; perhaps TRBD1 as D (6 bases). This CDR3 has 15 residues. Germline V gene data show CDR1 as SGDLS and CDR2 as YYNGEE. Trimming pared 1 base from V and 3 bases from J, leaving 11 bases between. CDR3 residues: CASSVSQGLGNTIYF. Here the CDR3 DNA reads TGTGCCAGCAGCGTATCACAGGGACTTGGAAACACCATATATTTT.

The chain carries TRBV5-1 and TRBJ1-1, with D perhaps TRBD1 (5 bases). The V gene's germline CDR1 is SGHRS and CDR2 YFSETQ. V shed 1 base and J shed 2 bases, with 18 bases lying between them. The CDR3 length is 17 residues. The CDR3 spells CASSLIWGERFNTEAFF. DNA of the CDR3: TGCGCCAGCAGCTTGATTTGGGGGGAGAGGTTCAACACTGAAGCTTTCTTT. The complete variable domain, with remaining parts taken from reference TRBV5-1 and TRBJ1-1, reads KAGVTQTPRYLIKTRGQQVTLSCSPISGHRSVSWYQQTPGQGLQFLFEYFSETQRNKGNFPGRFSGRQFSNSRSEMNVSTLELGDSALYLCASSLIWGERFNTEAFFGQGTRLTVV.

This sequence joins TRBV2 and TRBJ1-5; 7 bases agree with TRBD1. The CDR3 length is 13 residues. V was pared by 6 bases and J by 5 bases, with 4 bases of the junction left unmatched. Germline CDR1 is SNHLY and CDR2 is FYNNEI. DNA for the CDR3: TGTGCCAGCAGCGGGACAGAGTATCAGCCCCAGCATTTT. It translates to CASSGTEYQPQHF.

The rearrangement joins TRBV28 to TRBJ1-2; D gene unclear. V gave up 4 bases and J gave up 4 bases, with 10 bases separating them. The CDR3 runs to 13 residues. CDR1 MDHEN and CDR2 SYDVKM come from the germline V gene. CDR3 bases: TGTGCCAGCAGTTCCGAACAAACCTATGGCTACACCTTC. Translation gives CASSSEQTYGYTF.

This chain joins TRBV19 and TRBJ1-5; 8 bases fit TRBD1. V lost 7 bases, J lost 2 bases, and 7 bases stayed unmatched. Germline-derived CDR1 and CDR2 are LNHDA and SQIVND (reference sequence). The length of the CDR3 is 15 residues. The CDR3 sequence: CASNMSGGRNQPQHF. CDR3 sequence (DNA): TGTGCCAGTAATATGTCAGGGGGCCGCAATCAGCCCCAGCATTTT.

The chain has TRBV3-1 and TRBJ1-6; the D gene is possibly TRBD1 (5 bases). Trimming stripped 4 bases from V and 9 bases from J, with 13 bases between. This CDR3 has 14 amino acids. CDR1 and CDR2 (germline): LGHDT, YNNKEL (reference sequence). The CDR3 loop reads CASSRSGTVSPLHF. In DNA form, the CDR3 reads TGTGCCAGCAGCCGCAGCGGGACGGTTTCACCCCTCCACTTT.

The CDR3 DNA is TGCGCCAGCAGCTGGCGGGGGGGCCGGGCAGATACGCAGTATTTT. Translating it yields CASSWRGGRADTQYF. The chain couples TRBV5-1 to TRBJ2-3; 9 bases are a match to TRBD2. V shed 3 bases and J 4 bases; nucleotides not matched to a gene: 6. There are 15 residues in the CDR3. In germline, CDR1 is SGHRS, CDR2 YFSETQ.

CDR3 residues: CASSYSTRGRGYTF. DNA for the CDR3: TGTGCCAGCAGTTACTCTACCCGGGGTAGGGGCTACACCTTC. This chain uses TRBV6-5 with TRBJ1-2, with D unclear. V lost 0 bases and J 8 bases, leaving 13 bases between the germline ends. The CDR3 loop spans 14 amino acids. Germline lookup yields CDR1 MNHEY and CDR2 SVGAGI.

In regard to this clonotype: The junction does not match germline at one end; this may be a read error. V gene TRBV7-7 combines with J gene TRBJ2-5; D remains ambiguous. CDR3 size: 13 residues. Germline V CDR1 and CDR2: SSHAT, FNYEAQ (reference sequence). CDR3 nucleotide sequence: TGTGCTAGCAGCTTAGAGATCCCCGGGACCCAGTACTTC. It codes for CASSLEIPGTQYF.

This rearrangement joins TRBV12-5 to TRBJ2-1; weak D call: TRBD1 (6 bases). The CDR3 is 16 amino acids. V lost 4 bases to trimming and J lost 6 bases, with 19 bases between them. The V gene's germline CDR1 is LGHNT and CDR2 FRNRAP. CDR3 nucleotide sequence: TGTGCTAGTGGTTCCGTGGCAGGGGTAGGGGGCAATGAGCAGTTCTTC. This encodes CASGSVAGVGGNEQFF.

V gene TRBV3-2 combines with J gene TRBJ1-2. TRBV3-2 is designated a pseudogene. The CDR3 loop spans 13 amino acids. The CDR3 is CASSQDKVDGYTF. CDR3 bases: TGTGCCAGCAGCCAAGATAAAGTAGATGGCTACACCTTC.

This clonotype is a singleton in its sample. The rearrangement joins TRBV12-5 to TRBJ2-5; D is unclear. V lost 1 base to trimming and J lost 4 bases, with 1 base between them. This CDR3 spans 11 amino acids. Germline-derived CDR1 and CDR2 are LGHNT and FRNRAP. In DNA, the CDR3 is TGTGCTAGTGGTTTGGGAGAGACCCAGTACTTC. It encodes CASGLGETQYF.

Written as DNA, the CDR3 is TGTGCCAGCCTCGGACAGGGTGGAAATCAGCCCCAGCATTTT. It is translated as CASLGQGGNQPQHF. This chain connects TRBV28 to TRBJ1-5, with 8 positions matching TRBD1. The V segment lost 8 bases and the J segment 4 bases; nucleotides outside the gene matches: 7. The CDR3 covers 14 residues. CDR1 and CDR2 from the germline V gene are MDHEN and SYDVKM.

The chain links TRBV20-1 to TRBJ2-3; 8 nucleotides align to TRBD1. The germline gives CDR1 DFQATT, CDR2 SNEGSKA (reference sequence). The J segment lost 5 bases and the V segment lost 3 bases, leaving 7 bases of the junction unmatched. This CDR3 is 14 amino acids long. The CDR3 sequence: CSASGQGAGDTQYF. The CDR3 DNA follows: TGCAGTGCTAGCGGCCAGGGGGCTGGAGATACGCAGTATTTT.